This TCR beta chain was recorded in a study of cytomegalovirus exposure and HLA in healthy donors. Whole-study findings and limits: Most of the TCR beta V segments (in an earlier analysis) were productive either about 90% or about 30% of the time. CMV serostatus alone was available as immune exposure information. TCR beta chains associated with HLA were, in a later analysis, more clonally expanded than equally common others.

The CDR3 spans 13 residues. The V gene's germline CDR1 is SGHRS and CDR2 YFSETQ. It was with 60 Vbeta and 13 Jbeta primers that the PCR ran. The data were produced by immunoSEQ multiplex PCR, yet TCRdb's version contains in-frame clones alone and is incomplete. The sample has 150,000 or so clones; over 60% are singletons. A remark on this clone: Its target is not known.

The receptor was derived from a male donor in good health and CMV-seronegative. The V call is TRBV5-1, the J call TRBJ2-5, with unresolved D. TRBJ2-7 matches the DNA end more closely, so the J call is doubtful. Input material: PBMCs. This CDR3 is CASRYPSSYEQYF. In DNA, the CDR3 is TGCGCCAGCAGGTATCCGAGCTCCTACGAGCAGTACTTC.